The next 24 T cell receptor beta chains were all read from a single sample in a study of T cell clones after liver transplantation. Here immunoSEQ multiplex PCR was the method, and the copy in TCRdb shows in-frame clones only, minus some. The table has 70,000 to 85,000 clones, 80% seen once. This material consisted of CD4+ T cells from blood, taken before liver transplant. These receptors originate from a human donor who received a liver transplant.

CDR3 bases: TGTGCCAGCAGCGCCTGGGACAGGGTGAGCGGCTACACCTTC. It is translated as CASSAWDRVSGYTF. The chain recombines TRBV28 with TRBJ1-2; 9 nucleotides agree with TRBD1. V gave up 6 bases and J gave up 8 bases; unmatched junction bases: 10. Germline V gives CDR1 MDHEN, CDR2 SYDVKM. The CDR3 consists of 14 residues.

V gene TRBV7-2 combines with J gene TRBJ2-7, with 11 bases lining up with TRBD2. In germline, CDR1 is SGHTA, CDR2 FQGNSA. This CDR3 is 16 amino acids long. Trimming removed 1 base from V and 2 bases from J; junction bases left unmatched: 4. The CDR3 spells CASSLGQTSGTYEQYF. DNA of the CDR3: TGTGCCAGCAGCTTAGGACAGACTAGCGGGACCTACGAGCAGTACTTC.

The V and J genes are TRBV5-1 and TRBJ2-1; the match to TRBD2 covers 8 bases. J gave up 6 bases and V 0 bases, and 8 bases lay outside the gene matches. The length of the CDR3 is 16 residues. From germline, CDR1 is SGHRS and CDR2 YFSETQ. CDR3 DNA: TGCGCCAGCAGCTTGGGGTTTCCAGCGGGAGTCAATGAGCAGTTCTTC. As protein: CASSLGFPAGVNEQFF.

The chain links TRBV15 to TRBJ1-1; no clear D gene. The CDR3 covers 15 residues. CDR1 and CDR2 from the germline V gene are LNHNV and YYDKDF (reference sequence). V lost 1 base and J lost 0, with 9 bases in between. Here the CDR3 DNA reads TGTGCCACCAGCAGAGGTGGAACCCTGAACACTGAAGCTTTCTTT. Protein product: CATSRGGTLNTEAFF.

There are a few counts of this clone. V is TRBV28 and J is TRBJ1-2; tentative D call: TRBD1 (6 bases). This CDR3 is 14 amino acids long. V was trimmed by 5 bases and J by 5 bases, leaving 15 bases between them. CDR1 and CDR2 (germline): MDHEN, SYDVKM. CDR3: CASSKEGGLYGYTF. The CDR3 DNA reads as TGTGCCAGCAGTAAAGAAGGGGGTTTGTATGGCTACACCTTC.

This clone was seen a few times. The chain joins TRBV5-1 to TRBJ2-7; 10 positions match TRBD1. V shed 4 bases, J shed 6 bases, and the junction held 10 bases outside the gene matches. The CDR3 runs 15 residues. Germline V gives CDR1 SGHRS, CDR2 YFSETQ. CDR3 sequence (DNA): TGCGCCAGCAGCACGGGACAGGGGACGTTGGGCGAGCAGTACTTC. Protein: CASSTGQGTLGEQYF.

Concerning this clone itself: Additional DNA sequences in this sample encode the identical CDR3. This chain connects TRBV7-2 to TRBJ1-5, with D perhaps TRBD1 (6 bases). The germline gives CDR1 SGHTA, CDR2 FQGNSA. Trimming pared 3 bases from V and 3 bases from J, leaving 12 bases between. CDR3 length: 15 amino acids. The CDR3 reads CASSLGGQHNQPQHF. CDR3 in DNA: TGTGCCAGCAGCTTGGGCGGACAGCACAATCAGCCCCAGCATTTT.

The chain recombines TRBV5-4 with TRBJ1-1; no clear D. This CDR3 has 15 amino acids. The germline CDR1 and CDR2 sequences are SGHNT and YYREEE (reference sequence). The germline V and J ends were trimmed by 2 bases and 0 bases, with 11 bases remaining between them. For the CDR3, the DNA is TGTGCCAGCAGCTTCGGGTCGAGACTGAACACTGAAGCTTTCTTT. This sequence encodes CASSFGSRLNTEAFF.

This clone showed up just a few times. The CDR3 DNA reads as TGCAGTGCGGGGCGAGGCAATGAGCAGTTCTTC. The encoded protein is CSAGRGNEQFF. J is TRBJ2-1 and V is TRBV20-1, with D tentatively TRBD1 (5 bases). V was trimmed by 6 bases and J by 6 bases, leaving 9 bases between them. Germline assignment: CDR1 DFQATT and CDR2 SNEGSKA (reference sequence). The CDR3 spans 11 residues.

This chain links TRBV7-8 with TRBJ2-3; D might be TRBD1 (6 bases). The CDR3 is 16 residues long. CDR1 and CDR2 from the germline V gene are SGHVS and FQNEAQ. The V and J ends lost 4 bases and 2 bases respectively, with 16 bases between them. CDR3 nucleotide sequence: TGTGCCAGCAGCTATCGGACAGCCTATAACACAGATACGCAGTATTTT. This sequence encodes CASSYRTAYNTDTQYF.

This chain connects TRBV28 to TRBJ1-5; D unclear. This CDR3 is 17 amino acids long. V lost 6 bases and J 0 bases, leaving 18 bases between the germline ends. The germline gives CDR1 MDHEN, CDR2 SYDVKM. The CDR3 region is CASSRTADYFSNQPQHF. CDR3 coding DNA: TGTGCCAGCAGCCGGACGGCAGACTACTTTAGCAATCAGCCCCAGCATTTT.

This clone has at least ten counts. The V gene is TRBV2, the J gene TRBJ1-3, with D unclear. With 4 bases removed from V and 4 bases from J, the gap between germline ends came to 5 bases. This CDR3 has 12 amino acids. Germline CDR1 SNHLY, CDR2 FYNNEI. The chain's CDR3 is CASSGLGNTIYF. CDR3 DNA sequence: TGTGCCAGCAGTGGACTCGGAAACACCATATATTTT.

The V call is TRBV27, the J call TRBJ2-5, with D perhaps TRBD1 (5 bases). From germline, CDR1 is MNHEY and CDR2 SMNVEV (reference sequence). V lost 5 bases to trimming and J lost 3 bases, with 22 bases between them. The CDR3 sequence is 17 residues long. The CDR3: CASSPGPPTTSKETQYF. Here the CDR3 DNA reads TGTGCCAGCAGTCCAGGGCCCCCTACTACCTCCAAAGAGACCCAGTACTTC.

The chain combines TRBV6-5 with TRBJ2-3; no clear D. Trimming removed 2 bases at V and 7 bases at J, with 10 bases between. CDR3 size: 13 residues. Germline V gene sequence: CDR1 MNHEY, CDR2 SVGAGI. The CDR3 is CASSYGDTYTQYF. CDR3 DNA: TGTGCCAGCAGTTACGGTGACACCTATACGCAGTATTTT.

As to this clone: Other DNA sequences in this specimen translate into the identical CDR3. The chain uses TRBV5-1 and TRBJ2-5; D is undetermined. The V end was cut by 3 bases, the J end by 5 bases, with 8 bases between. The length of the CDR3 is 12 residues. Germline V lookup: CDR1 SGHRS, CDR2 YFSETQ. CDR3 protein: CASSSLGETQYF. The CDR3 DNA reads TGCGCCAGCAGCTCGCTTGGGGAGACCCAGTACTTC.

The rearrangement joins TRBV6-6 to TRBJ2-1, with 9 bases matching TRBD2. Germline V lookup: CDR1 MNHNY, CDR2 SVGAGI (reference sequence). V trimming: 5 bases; J trimming: 9 bases; junction bases outside the gene matches: 11. This CDR3 contains 15 residues. The CDR3: CASSGSSGDGGEQFF. The CDR3 coding sequence is TGTGCCAGCAGTGGCTCTAGCGGGGACGGGGGTGAGCAGTTCTTC.

V gene TRBV18 combines with J gene TRBJ2-1, with D maybe TRBD2 (6 bases). This CDR3 spans 12 amino acids. The germline gives CDR1 KGHSH, CDR2 LQKENI. V shed 4 bases and J shed 14 bases, with 15 bases lying between them. The CDR3 loop reads CASSLARELEFF. The CDR3 nucleotides are TGTGCCAGCTCACTCGCTCGGGAGTTGGAGTTCTTC.

This chain uses TRBV18 with TRBJ1-2; D possibly corresponds to TRBD1 (5 bases). CDR1 is KGHSH, CDR2 LQKENI, per germline. The CDR3 is 15 residues long. V dropped 4 bases and J dropped 7 bases, with 19 bases sitting between them. CDR3: CASSLQASEPSGYTF. CDR3 in DNA: TGTGCCAGCTCACTACAGGCATCCGAGCCCTCTGGCTACACCTTC.

The V gene is TRBV5-1, the J gene TRBJ2-7; D remains ambiguous. CDR3 length: 12 amino acids. Germline CDR1 SGHRS, CDR2 YFSETQ. V lost 4 bases to trimming and J lost 6 bases, with 11 bases between them. The CDR3 region is CASSGQKLEQYF. CDR3 bases: TGCGCCAGCAGCGGCCAGAAACTCGAGCAGTACTTC.

The CDR3 reads CASKHGAGGYGYTF. In DNA, the CDR3 is TGTGCCAGCAAACATGGAGCTGGTGGCTATGGCTACACCTTC. The chain is built from TRBV9 and TRBJ1-2; D remains ambiguous. V lost 6 bases and J 4 bases, leaving 16 bases between the germline ends. The CDR3 has 14 amino acids. Germline CDR1 is SGDLS and CDR2 is YYNGEE.

CDR3 sequence: CASSLANRGRDTQYF. CDR3 bases: TGCGCCAGCAGCTTGGCCAACCGGGGTCGAGATACGCAGTATTTT. This chain uses TRBV5-1 with TRBJ2-3, with a possible D match to TRBD2 (5 bases). Trimming cost V 0 bases and J 5 bases, with 13 bases left between them. The CDR3 is 15 residues long. Germline V gene sequence: CDR1 SGHRS, CDR2 YFSETQ.

This clone was seen more than once but under ten times. This chain links TRBV7-9 with TRBJ2-7; 9 nucleotides align to TRBD1. Germline loops: CDR1 SEHNR, CDR2 FQNEAQ (reference sequence). With 4 bases clipped from V and 3 bases from J, the junction kept 13 bases outside the gene matches. CDR3 length: 17 residues. CDR3 residues: CASSYEGTGRTNYEQYF. CDR3 in DNA: TGTGCCAGCAGCTACGAAGGGACAGGGAGAACAAACTACGAGCAGTACTTC.

This clone came up a few times. J is TRBJ1-3 and V is TRBV19, with D maybe TRBD1 (5 bases). The V end lost 6 bases, the J end lost 3 bases, and 12 bases lay between the germline ends. Germline CDR1 is LNHDA and CDR2 is SQIVND (reference sequence). This CDR3 comprises 14 residues. For the CDR3, the DNA is TGTGCCAGTAGATTACAGGCGGATGGAAACACCATATATTTT. Its translation is CASRLQADGNTIYF.

The chain carries TRBV6-1 and TRBJ1-5, with D tentatively TRBD1 (5 bases). CDR1 and CDR2 (germline): MNHNS, SASEGT. The CDR3 totals 13 residues. Between the trimmed V and J ends, which lost 4 bases and 3 bases, there was a span of 7 bases. DNA for the CDR3: TGTGCCAGCAGTGGACAGTCCAATCAGCCCCAGCATTTT. Encoded protein: CASSGQSNQPQHF.